Below, 32 T cell receptor beta chains from the same sample are listed, as sequenced in a study of T-cell memory formation after mild COVID-19 (dated by TCRdb to 2020 to 2023). The library was prepared using 5' RACE. The run used an Illumina NovaSeq 6000. The public reads were reanalyzed by TCRdb: fastp trimming at Q25, MiXCR alignment, in-frame beta chains only. Every distinct CDR3 protein forms one entry, paired with its most common genes and DNA. This sample lists about 340,000 distinct CDR3 sequences; 10% to 15% were detected once. The ten largest clones capture about 20% of the sample. Sequenced material: PBMCs or a T cell subset sorted from them (not recorded which). The receptor set was obtained from a man younger than 30 who had mild COVID-19 (a few samples of this study predate the infection). The sample titles of this study are shuffled in the database, so cell type and time point are left out; the donor was told from shared clones.

J is TRBJ2-1 and V is TRBV20-1; no clear D gene. CDR1 and CDR2 (germline): DFQATT, SNEGSKA (reference sequence). The CDR3 totals 13 residues. The V gene lost 1 base and the J gene lost 3 bases, with 7 bases spanning the gap. CDR3 loop: CSARGGVYNEQFF. CDR3 in DNA: TGCAGTGCTAGAGGAGGAGTCTACAATGAGCAGTTCTTC.

This rearrangement joins TRBV4-1 to TRBJ2-5; possibly TRBD2 for D (6 bases). Germline assignment: CDR1 MGHRA and CDR2 YSYEKL. This CDR3 is built from 15 residues. V lost 0 bases and J 4 bases, leaving 12 bases between the germline ends. This chain's CDR3 is CASSQDGGVGETQYF. CDR3 DNA: TGCGCCAGCAGCCAAGATGGAGGGGTTGGAGAGACCCAGTACTTC.

V and J are TRBV7-3 and TRBJ2-3, with 9 bases aligning to TRBD2. This CDR3 is built from 15 residues. Per the germline V gene, CDR1 is SGHTA and CDR2 is FQGTGA. After removal of 4 bases from V and 6 bases from J, the junction contained 8 bases not matched to a gene. The CDR3 DNA follows: TGTGCCAGCAGCTGGGATAGCGGGGGTTGGGATACGCAGTATTTT. It codes for CASSWDSGGWDTQYF.

This clonotype was observed a handful of times. DNA for the CDR3: TGTGCCAGCTCACCAAAGGTGGTAGGAAACTATAATTCACCCCTCCACTTT. This sequence encodes CASSPKVVGNYNSPLHF. This chain connects TRBV18 to TRBJ1-6; no definite D call. V was clipped by 2 bases and J by 3 bases, with 14 bases between them. The CDR3 contains 17 residues. Germline-derived CDR1 and CDR2 are KGHSH and LQKENI.

The genes are TRBV27 and TRBJ2-2, with 7 bases fitting TRBD2. V gave up 7 bases and J gave up 4 bases; unmatched junction bases: 6. The CDR3 has 14 amino acids. Germline-derived CDR1 and CDR2 are MNHEY and SMNVEV (reference sequence). DNA for the CDR3: TGTGCCAGCAAGGTCCAGCGGGGCACCGGGGAGCTGTTTTTT. It codes for CASKVQRGTGELFF.

This clonotype has more than one count but fewer than ten. This rearrangement joins TRBV9 to TRBJ1-3; no clear D gene. The CDR3 is 14 amino acids. V lost 2 bases and J 0 bases, leaving 6 bases between the germline ends. CDR1 is SGDLS, CDR2 YYNGEE, per germline. DNA for the CDR3: TGTGCCAGCAGCGTGGGGAGCTCTGGAAACACCATATATTTT. Translated, it gives CASSVGSSGNTIYF.

V is TRBV7-3 and J is TRBJ2-3, with a tentative D call TRBD2 (6 bases). V lost 5 bases, J lost 8 bases, and 14 bases lay in between. The CDR3 consists of 13 residues. CDR1 is SGHTA, CDR2 FQGTGA, per germline. This CDR3 reads CASSGGATGTQYF. As DNA, the CDR3 is TGTGCCAGCAGCGGCGGGGCGACGGGTACGCAGTATTTT.

The rearrangement joins TRBV6-1 to TRBJ2-5, with 9 bases aligning to TRBD1. Germline V gene data show CDR1 as MNHNS and CDR2 as SASEGT. The CDR3 totals 14 residues. The J segment lost 3 bases and the V segment lost 3 bases, leaving 2 bases of the junction unmatched. Written as DNA, the CDR3 is TGTGCCAGCAGTGATGGGACAGGGAAAGAGACCCAGTACTTC. It translates to CASSDGTGKETQYF.

The chain uses TRBV9 and TRBJ1-2; D not resolved. CDR3 length: 13 amino acids. With 2 bases removed from V and 6 bases from J, the gap between germline ends came to 11 bases. Germline assignment: CDR1 SGDLS and CDR2 YYNGEE. The CDR3 region has the DNA TGTGCCAGCAGCGTGGGCTACCGGGATGGCTACACCTTC. It yields the protein CASSVGYRDGYTF.

The rearrangement joins TRBV6-6 to TRBJ2-3; D perhaps matches TRBD1 (6 bases). V lost 2 bases, J lost 4 bases, and 10 bases lay in between. This CDR3 region has 14 residues. Germline V CDR1 and CDR2: MNHNY, SVGAGI (reference sequence). The CDR3: CASSYATGSDTQYF. DNA of the CDR3: TGTGCCAGCAGTTACGCAACAGGGTCAGATACGCAGTATTTT.

CDR3 nucleotides: TGCGCCAGCAGCCAAGATGGGGAGGGTCGGGAGCAGTTCTTC. This sequence encodes CASSQDGEGREQFF. The chain recombines TRBV4-3 with TRBJ2-1; 7 positions agree with TRBD2. Per germline, CDR1 LGHNA and CDR2 YSLEER. The V segment lost 0 bases and the J segment 10 bases; nucleotides outside the gene matches: 6. The CDR3 runs to 14 residues.

The genes are TRBV29-1 and TRBJ2-4; D remains unclear. Trimming removed 6 bases at V and 8 bases at J, with 17 bases between. The CDR3 covers 13 residues. Germline V lookup: CDR1 SQVTM, CDR2 ANQGSEA. The CDR3 sequence: CSVTGLRGYIQYF. The CDR3 DNA reads as TGCAGCGTCACCGGGCTGAGAGGATACATTCAGTACTTC.

This clonotype appeared a few times. V is TRBV19 and J is TRBJ1-6; TRBD1 agrees at 8 bases. V was clipped by 5 bases and J by 15 bases; unmatched bases: 15. The CDR3 covers 15 residues. Germline V CDR1 and CDR2: LNHDA, SQIVND (reference sequence). CDR3 sequence (DNA): TGTGCCAGTAGTCGAGAGGACAGGGAAATTTCGGTCCTCCACTTT. Its protein is CASSREDREISVLHF.

This chain joins TRBV20-1 and TRBJ1-6; the match to TRBD1 covers 8 bases. After removal of 3 bases from V and 5 bases from J, the junction contained 3 bases not matched to a gene. CDR1 is DFQATT and CDR2 is SNEGSKA in the germline V gene (reference sequence). The CDR3 loop spans 14 amino acids. This CDR3 reads CSARLTGDNSPLHF. As DNA, the CDR3 is TGCAGTGCTAGGTTGACAGGGGATAATTCACCCCTCCACTTT.

The rearrangement uses TRBV27 and TRBJ2-7; D is ambiguous. The ends were cut back, 2 bases at V and 2 bases at J, with 7 bases in the middle. Germline CDR1 MNHEY, CDR2 SMNVEV (reference sequence). The CDR3 extends over 13 amino acids. In DNA form, the CDR3 reads TGTGCCAGCAGTTTAAGAGCCACCTACGAGCAGTACTTC. Protein product: CASSLRATYEQYF.

The rearrangement uses TRBV6-2 or TRBV6-3 and TRBJ2-2; D is uncertain. The CDR3 is 15 residues long. V was shortened by 2 bases and J by 1 base, with 8 bases between the two germline ends. The germline V gene has CDR1 MNHEY and CDR2 SVGEGT. CDR3 DNA sequence: TGTGCCAGCAGTTACCCGTTCAGGAACACCGGGGAGCTGTTTTTT. This translates into CASSYPFRNTGELFF.

The rearrangement joins TRBV7-2 to TRBJ1-1; D is undetermined. CDR1 and CDR2 from the germline V gene are SGHTA and FQGNSA. V was cut by 2 bases and J by 7 bases, with 8 bases left in between. The CDR3 spans 12 residues. The CDR3 loop is CASSLNGNEAFF. In nucleotides, the CDR3 is TGTGCCAGCAGCTTAAACGGAAATGAAGCTTTCTTT.

The sample holds a few counts of this clonotype. V usage is TRBV20-1 and J usage is TRBJ2-2; possible D gene TRBD2, 6 bases. The V end was cut by 6 bases, the J end by 2 bases, with 16 bases between. The CDR3 spans 15 residues. Germline V gives CDR1 DFQATT, CDR2 SNEGSKA (reference sequence). For the CDR3, the DNA is TGCAGTGCCCAAAGGCGGGGCCTAAACACCGGGGAGCTGTTTTTT. Amino acid sequence: CSAQRRGLNTGELFF.

The rearrangement uses TRBV4-1 and TRBJ1-1; D gene ambiguous. CDR3 size: 17 residues. Trimming cost V 0 bases and J 1 base, with 15 bases left between them. CDR1 is MGHRA, CDR2 YSYEKL, per germline. The CDR3 DNA follows: TGCGCCAGCAGCCAAGACCTCCTTCGGGAGAAGAACACTGAAGCTTTCTTT. Protein sequence: CASSQDLLREKNTEAFF.

CDR3 nucleotide sequence: TGCGCCAGCAGCTTATTCGGGGGGCCAACAGATACGCAGTATTTT. Amino acid sequence: CASSLFGGPTDTQYF. The chain employs TRBV5-1 and TRBJ2-3; maybe TRBD2 (7 bases). This CDR3 is 15 amino acids long. V dropped 2 bases and J dropped 3 bases, with 13 bases sitting between them. Germline-derived CDR1 and CDR2 are SGHRS and YFSETQ.

The chain couples TRBV7-8 to TRBJ2-2, with D possibly matching TRBD2 (6 bases). The CDR3 has 16 amino acids. In germline, CDR1 is SGHVS, CDR2 FQNEAQ. Trimming took off 7 bases at V and 4 bases at J, with 19 bases between the two ends. DNA of the CDR3: TGTGCCAGCACCCAAGGTGGGGCCGGGGGCACCGGGGAGCTGTTTTTT. Protein: CASTQGGAGGTGELFF. Looking up the rest from reference TRBV7-8 and TRBJ2-2 gives the full variable domain: GAGVSQSPRYKVAKRGQDVALRCDPISGHVSLFWYQQALGQGPEFLTYFQNEAQLDKSGLPSDRFFAERPEGSVSTLKIQRTQQEDSAVYLCASTQGGAGGTGELFFGEGSRLTVL.

This clonotype occurred a few times. This sequence joins TRBV29-1 and TRBJ2-1, with 8 positions matching TRBD1. There are 11 residues in the CDR3. From germline, CDR1 is SQVTM and CDR2 ANQGSEA. V trimming: 6 bases; J trimming: 12 bases; junction bases outside the gene matches: 7. The CDR3 loop reads CSVIDRGGQFF. DNA for the CDR3: TGCAGCGTCATCGACAGGGGAGGGCAGTTCTTC.

This clonotype was counted a few times. The chain joins TRBV12-3 or TRBV12-4 to TRBJ1-5; 7 positions match TRBD1. V shed 5 bases, J shed 5 bases, and the junction held 6 bases outside the gene matches. This CDR3 contains 14 residues. The CDR3 coding sequence is TGTGCCAGCAGTCGGGACAGCTACGATCAGCCCCAGCATTTT. Translating gives CASSRDSYDQPQHF.

This clonotype has only a few counts. The CDR3 nucleotides read TGTGCCAGCAGCTTAGGCCCGGACTCCGCCGGCAATGAGCAGTTCTTC. Its translation: CASSLGPDSAGNEQFF. The gene calls are TRBV7-2 and TRBJ2-1; a weak D match, TRBD2 (5 bases). CDR3 size: 16 residues. V shed 1 base and J shed 6 bases, with 16 bases lying between them. Germline CDR1 reads SGHTA; CDR2 reads FQGNSA. The variable domain in full, completed from reference TRBV7-2 and TRBJ2-1, reads GAGVSQSPSNKVTEKGKDVELRCDPISGHTALYWYRQSLGQGLEFLIYFQGNSAPDKSGLPSDRFSAERTGGSVSTLTIQRTQQEDSAVYLCASSLGPDSAGNEQFFGPGTRLTVL.

This clonotype was seen only a few times. The chain links TRBV9 to TRBJ1-2; a possible D gene is TRBD1 (5 bases). V gave up 2 bases and J gave up 4 bases, with 9 bases separating them. This CDR3 is built from 13 residues. CDR1 SGDLS and CDR2 YYNGEE come from the germline V gene. CDR3: CASSVGVTYGYTF. CDR3 in DNA: TGTGCCAGCAGCGTGGGGGTTACCTATGGCTACACCTTC.

This clonotype has only a few counts. V gene TRBV12-3 or TRBV12-4 combines with J gene TRBJ2-3; 10 bases fit TRBD1. The V segment lost 7 bases and the J segment 6 bases; nucleotides outside the gene matches: 7. The CDR3 has 14 residues. This CDR3 reads CASIPGTGADTQYF. DNA of the CDR3: TGTGCCAGCATTCCCGGGACAGGGGCCGATACGCAGTATTTT.

This clonotype showed up many times. The V call is TRBV10-2, the J call TRBJ2-6, with D possibly TRBD2 on 7 matching bases. The CDR3 is 15 amino acids. From germline, CDR1 is WSHSY and CDR2 SAAADI. V was shortened by 6 bases and J by 2 bases, with 11 bases between the two germline ends. The CDR3 loop reads CASRKGGAGANVLTF. CDR3 nucleotides: TGCGCCAGCAGGAAGGGGGGGGCTGGGGCCAACGTCCTGACTTTC.

The genes are TRBV20-1 and TRBJ2-2; tentatively, D is TRBD1 (7 bases). The V end was cut by 3 bases, the J end by 1 base, with 12 bases between. The CDR3 is 15 residues long. From germline, CDR1 is DFQATT and CDR2 SNEGSKA (reference sequence). The CDR3 is CSASRGTVNTGELFF. The CDR3 DNA sequence: TGCAGTGCTAGTCGGGGGACAGTGAACACCGGGGAGCTGTTTTTT.

This clonotype was seen at least ten times. This chain joins TRBV29-1 and TRBJ2-2; TRBD1 might be the D (6 bases). This CDR3 has 13 residues. Germline assignment: CDR1 SQVTM and CDR2 ANQGSEA. The V and J ends lost 3 bases and 5 bases respectively, with 10 bases between them. This CDR3 reads CSVEDRETGELFF. CDR3 bases: TGCAGCGTTGAGGACAGAGAAACCGGGGAGCTGTTTTTT.

J is TRBJ2-1 and V is TRBV4-2, with TRBD2 matching over 8 bases. This CDR3 comprises 16 residues. J lost 4 bases, V lost 2 bases, and 7 bases had no gene match. CDR1 and CDR2 from the germline V gene are LGHNA and YNFKEQ. The CDR3 region has the DNA TGTGCCAGCAGCCAACGTGAGCGGGGGTCTTACAATGAGCAGTTCTTC. As protein: CASSQRERGSYNEQFF.

This clonotype was observed at least ten times. This chain links TRBV5-5 with TRBJ2-1; D not certain. CDR1 is SGHKS and CDR2 is YYEKEE in the germline V gene (reference sequence). Trimming shortened V by 0 bases and J by 15 bases, and 13 bases separated the two germline ends. The CDR3 totals 12 residues. This chain's CDR3 is CASSLVAQYPFF. DNA for the CDR3: TGTGCCAGCAGCTTGGTCGCGCAGTATCCGTTCTTC.

The chain has TRBV18 and TRBJ2-7; D is possibly TRBD2 (5 bases). There are 15 residues in the CDR3. CDR1 and CDR2 from the germline V gene are KGHSH and LQKENI. The V end was cut by 3 bases, the J end by 1 base, with 13 bases between. This CDR3 is CASSPQNSGSYEQYV. Here the CDR3 DNA reads TGTGCCAGCTCACCTCAAAACTCGGGATCCTACGAGCAGTACGTC.